The present entry profiles one TCR beta chain with its context. Its antigen remains unknown. The data were produced by immunoSEQ multiplex PCR, yet TCRdb's version contains in-frame clones alone and is incomplete. Of roughly 150,000 clones listed, 90% are singletons. This entry comes from a study of T cell responses to AZD1222 COVID-19 vaccine. Study-wide results and caveats: Researchers report vaccine-associated CD4 TCRs spanning spike, with dominance at 160-218 and 743-854. Variant regions that are unmutated are reportedly the target of nearly half of spike-specific TCRs. Clonal diversity was possibly underestimated, and the donors were mostly white British, with more females.

The CDR3 consists of 15 residues. The junction had 4 bases not matched to a gene; V was cut back by 4 bases and J by 3 bases. Germline loops: CDR1 SGDLS, CDR2 YYNGEE. The clonotype comes from an adult in good health. The chain combines TRBV9 with TRBJ2-1; 10 nucleotides align to TRBD2. Sequencing was performed on peripheral blood, taken on day 0 of AZD1222 vaccination. CDR3 sequence reads: CASSQTSGNYNEQFF. CDR3 nucleotide sequence: TGTGCCAGCAGCCAAACTAGCGGGAACTACAATGAGCAGTTCTTC.